Following are 22 T cell receptor beta chains from one sample sequenced in a study of T cell repertoires in cytomegalovirus infection. MiXCR, applied by TCRdb to the reads, yields one record per CDR3 protein. The sample carries roughly 600,000 distinct CDR3 sequences, 20% to 25% recorded once. Material for sequencing was CD8+ T cells from PBMCs. The receptors were gathered from a human donor in good health (CMV status not recorded). Some clones in this sample may be carry-over from other donors' samples.

The rearrangement joins TRBV5-4 to TRBJ2-5; 9 bases are shared with TRBD2. V dropped 3 bases and J dropped 5; count of bases not matched to a gene: 8. This CDR3 is 15 amino acids long. Germline CDR1 reads SGHNT; CDR2 reads YYREEE (reference sequence). CDR3 bases: TGTGCCAGCAGCTCCGGGACTAGCCGCCGGGAGACCCAGTACTTC. Translated: CASSSGTSRRETQYF.

This clonotype was detected a few times. V and J are TRBV4-3 and TRBJ1-1; the D is unclear. Germline CDR1 is LGHNA and CDR2 is YSLEER. V lost 0 bases and J 0 bases, leaving 14 bases between the germline ends. The CDR3 is 17 amino acids. CDR3 in amino acids: CASSQDKIVRMNTEAFF. The DNA of the CDR3 is TGCGCCAGCAGCCAAGATAAGATTGTCCGGATGAACACTGAAGCTTTCTTT.

V gene TRBV14 combines with J gene TRBJ1-2; D call uncertain. There are 15 residues in the CDR3. CDR1 SGHDN and CDR2 FVKESK come from the germline V gene. V was shortened by 0 bases and J by 3 bases, with 11 bases between the two germline ends. The CDR3 nucleotides are TGTGCCAGCAGCCAAGATTTCCTTACCGACTATGGCTACACCTTC. Its translation: CASSQDFLTDYGYTF.

The DNA of the CDR3 is TGTGCCAGCAGCGTCGGGACAGGGGTGAACATTCAGTACTTC. Its translation: CASSVGTGVNIQYF. The chain carries TRBV9 and TRBJ2-4; 10 nucleotides agree with TRBD1. Germline assignment: CDR1 SGDLS and CDR2 YYNGEE. The CDR3 consists of 14 residues. V lost 2 bases to trimming and J lost 7 bases; unmatched junction nucleotides: 3.

The chain links TRBV4-2 to TRBJ2-2; no clear D gene. This CDR3 has 18 amino acids. The V end lost 1 base, the J end lost 4 bases, and 19 bases lay between the germline ends. Germline-derived CDR1 and CDR2 are LGHNA and YNFKEQ. The CDR3 DNA follows: TGTGCCAGCAGCCAAGGCGTCGTGACCGGCCCCGGCACCGGGGAGCTGTTTTTT. Translated, it gives CASSQGVVTGPGTGELFF.

As for this clonotype: A read error is possible here, since a much larger clone lies one base away. This sequence joins TRBV28 and TRBJ2-1, with TRBD1 matching over 7 bases. V dropped 6 bases and J dropped 14; count of bases not matched to a gene: 28. This CDR3 is 18 amino acids long. Germline CDR1 reads MDHEN; CDR2 reads SYDVKM. The CDR3 is CASSPRVVRDSGHLKEFF. Written as DNA, the CDR3 is TGTGCCAGCAGCCCTCGGGTGGTTCGGGACAGTGGGCATCTCAAGGAGTTCTTC.

With respect to this clonotype: Mismatch with germline at one junction end may stem from a read error. V gene TRBV7-6 combines with J gene TRBJ2-4; weak D call: TRBD1 (6 bases). This CDR3 region has 17 residues. Germline CDR1 SGHVS, CDR2 FNYEAQ. DNA for the CDR3: TGTGCCAGCAGCTTAGGGGGGCAGGGCCGAAGCAAAGACATTCAGTACTTC. Amino acids: CASSLGGQGRSKDIQYF.

V and J are TRBV20-1 and TRBJ2-7; D may be TRBD2 (6 bases). Deletions cut 0 bases from V and 8 bases from J, with 23 bases between. Germline-derived CDR1 and CDR2 are DFQATT and SNEGSKA (reference sequence). The CDR3 is made up of 16 amino acids. In DNA form, the CDR3 reads TGCAGTGCTAGAGAACGCGGGGACCCACACCTGTCGAAGCAGTACTTC. Translated, it gives CSARERGDPHLSKQYF.

This chain uses TRBV7-9 with TRBJ2-7; D is unresolved. Germline CDR1 reads SEHNR; CDR2 reads FQNEAQ (reference sequence). The CDR3 consists of 14 residues. The ends were cut back, 7 bases at V and 4 bases at J, with 17 bases in the middle. The CDR3 DNA sequence: TGTGCCAGCAACCAGTACAGTGAAGGGTACGAGCAGTACGTC. The encoded protein is CASNQYSEGYEQYV.

This clonotype has at least ten counts. V usage is TRBV7-2 and J usage is TRBJ2-1; D is unclear. Germline values: CDR1 SGHTA, CDR2 FQGNSA. The CDR3 sequence is 16 residues long. Trimming pared 4 bases from V and 5 bases from J, leaving 18 bases between. The CDR3 sequence: CASSYRLDVPNNEQFF. CDR3 bases: TGTGCCAGCAGCTACAGACTGGATGTTCCAAACAATGAGCAGTTCTTC.

This clonotype came up a few times. The chain carries TRBV14 and TRBJ1-2; tentatively, D is TRBD1 (6 bases). Germline CDR1 and CDR2: SGHDN and FVKESK. Trimming left V 2 bases short and J 4 bases short, with 11 bases between. The CDR3 is made up of 14 amino acids. CDR3 bases: TGTGCCAGCAGCCAATTACAGGGTTCCTATGGCTACACCTTC. Protein product: CASSQLQGSYGYTF.

The chain links TRBV27 to TRBJ2-1; no reliable D call. The germline V gene encodes CDR1 MNHEY and CDR2 SMNVEV (reference sequence). This CDR3 region has 13 residues. The V end was cut by 6 bases, the J end by 0 bases, with 6 bases between. The CDR3 nucleotides read TGTGCCAGCAGCGGAATCTCCTACAATGAGCAGTTCTTC. It codes for CASSGISYNEQFF.

The genes are TRBV20-1 and TRBJ2-7, with 8 bases that match TRBD1. The CDR3 covers 14 residues. V trimming: 1 base; J trimming: 2 bases; junction bases outside the gene matches: 4. CDR1 and CDR2 (germline): DFQATT, SNEGSKA (reference sequence). DNA of the CDR3: TGCAGTGCTAGAGGGACAGGGAAAACCTACGAGCAGTACGTC. Protein sequence: CSARGTGKTYEQYV.

This rearrangement joins TRBV4-1 to TRBJ2-1; D is perhaps TRBD1 or TRBD2 (6 bases each). V was trimmed by 6 bases and J by 8 bases, leaving 32 bases between them. CDR1 is MGHRA, CDR2 YSYEKL, per germline. The CDR3 contains 19 residues. The CDR3 DNA reads as TGCGCCAGCAGAGGCCAGCAGCCCAATATCGGGGGCCCTAGGGATGAGCAGTTCTTC. Translation: CASRGQQPNIGGPRDEQFF.

The chain is built from TRBV6-5 and TRBJ2-5; TRBD2 agrees at 8 bases. CDR3 size: 17 residues. CDR1 is MNHEY and CDR2 is SVGAGI in the germline V gene. Trimming took 0 bases from V and 2 from J; bases not matched to a gene: 8. The CDR3 here is CASSYSIGSGVQETQYF. The CDR3 DNA is TGTGCCAGCAGTTACTCGATCGGTAGCGGGGTACAAGAGACCCAGTACTTC.

This clonotype was detected only a few times. The gene calls are TRBV7-6 and TRBJ2-7; D is perhaps TRBD2 (6 bases). The CDR3 runs to 14 residues. The germline V and J ends were trimmed by 4 bases and 3 bases, with 13 bases remaining between them. In germline, CDR1 is SGHVS, CDR2 FNYEAQ. In nucleotides, the CDR3 is TGTGCCAGCAGCTCCGGGGGTAGTTACTACGAGCAGTACTTC. Its translation is CASSSGGSYYEQYF.

On this clonotype itself: A much larger clone is a single base away; this may be a read error. The rearrangement joins TRBV7-6 to TRBJ2-1; perhaps TRBD2 as D (5 bases). CDR1 is SGHVS, CDR2 FNYEAQ, per germline. The CDR3 covers 13 residues. CDR3 region: CANSLDPGRAKFF. CDR3 in DNA: TGTGCCAACAGCTTAGACCCGGGGAGAGCTAAGTTCTTC. The complete variable domain, with remaining parts taken from reference TRBV7-6 and TRBJ2-1, reads GAGVSQSPRYKVTKRGQDVALRCDPISGHVSLYWYRQALGQGPEFLTYFNYEAQQDKSGLPNDRFSAERPEGSISTLTIQRTEQRDSAMYRCANSLDPGRAKFFGPGTRLTVL.

The J gene is TRBJ2-3, the V gene TRBV4-3; either TRBD1 or TRBD2 may supply D (5 bases each). This CDR3 is built from 18 residues. Germline V gives CDR1 LGHNA, CDR2 YSLEER. V was shortened by 0 bases and J by 3 bases, with 19 bases between the two germline ends. The CDR3 loop is CASSQDREPQGRTDTQYF. The CDR3 coding sequence is TGCGCCAGCAGCCAAGATCGGGAACCTCAGGGAAGGACAGATACGCAGTATTTT.

This clonotype was found many times. The chain couples TRBV28 to TRBJ2-5, with D unresolved. V was cut by 2 bases and J by 0 bases, with 4 bases left in between. The CDR3 totals 13 residues. From germline, CDR1 is MDHEN and CDR2 SYDVKM. CDR3: CASSLRDQETQYF. CDR3 nucleotide sequence: TGTGCCAGCAGTTTAAGGGACCAAGAGACCCAGTACTTC. The variable domain in full, completed from reference TRBV28 and TRBJ2-5, reads DVKVTQSSRYLVKRTGEKVFLECVQDMDHENMFWYRQDPGLGLRLIYFSYDVKMKEKGDIPEGYSVSREKKERFSLILESASTNQTSMYLCASSLRDQETQYFGPGTRLLVL.

This clonotype occurred many times. The rearrangement links TRBV6-5 to TRBJ2-2; D is uncertain. Germline V gene lookup returns CDR1 MNHEY and CDR2 SVGAGI. The V end was cut by 11 bases, the J end by 7 bases, with 20 bases between. The CDR3 loop spans 14 amino acids. CDR3 in DNA: TGTGCCGCTGGACCTCCTAAGGTTGGCGGGGAGCTGTTTTTT. Protein: CAAGPPKVGGELFF.

The DNA of the CDR3 is TGTGCCAGCAGCTTAGAAGCCGATGATGATGACAGGGCAGAGACCCAGTACTTC. It is translated as CASSLEADDDDRAETQYF. V usage is TRBV7-6 and J usage is TRBJ2-5; 7 nucleotides agree with TRBD1. V shed 1 base, J shed 4 bases, and the junction held 15 bases outside the gene matches. The germline V gene has CDR1 SGHVS and CDR2 FNYEAQ. The CDR3 is 18 amino acids.

V gene TRBV13 combines with J gene TRBJ2-3; 12 bases are a match to TRBD2. Germline assignment: CDR1 PRHDT and CDR2 FYEKMQ (reference sequence). CDR3 length equals 17 residues. J was trimmed by 2 bases and V by 0 bases; bases with no gene match: 3. The CDR3 bases are TGTGCCAGCAGCTTAGGCCGGACTAGCGGGGTCACAGATACGCAGTATTTT. Translation: CASSLGRTSGVTDTQYF.